This T cell receptor beta chain came from a study of CD8 T cells in ankylosing spondylitis. Study-wide results and caveats: It was reported that disease-linked clones were significantly enriched in matched ankylosing spondylitis synovial fluid. Apparently characteristic of ankylosing spondylitis blood was a TCR beta motif (roughly eight highly homologous variants).

TCRdb re-derived calls from the 5' RACE reads in MiXCR, one entry per CDR3 protein. The sample lists 150,000 to 200,000 distinct CDR3 sequences, around a third occurring once. V lost 6 bases and J lost 0, with 15 bases in between. This CDR3 is 15 amino acids long. Germline CDR1 reads DFQATT; CDR2 reads SNEGSKA (reference sequence). Worth noting for this clonotype: Antigen: not known.

The chain combines TRBV20-1 with TRBJ2-4; D may be TRBD2 (7 bases). Sample: synovial fluid, either unsorted or a sorted T cell fraction (not recorded which). The TCR was taken from a male donor with ankylosing spondylitis. CDR3 protein: CSAPRGGKAKNIQYF. The CDR3 nucleotides are TGCAGTGCCCCAAGGGGGGGGAAAGCCAAAAACATTCAGTACTTC.